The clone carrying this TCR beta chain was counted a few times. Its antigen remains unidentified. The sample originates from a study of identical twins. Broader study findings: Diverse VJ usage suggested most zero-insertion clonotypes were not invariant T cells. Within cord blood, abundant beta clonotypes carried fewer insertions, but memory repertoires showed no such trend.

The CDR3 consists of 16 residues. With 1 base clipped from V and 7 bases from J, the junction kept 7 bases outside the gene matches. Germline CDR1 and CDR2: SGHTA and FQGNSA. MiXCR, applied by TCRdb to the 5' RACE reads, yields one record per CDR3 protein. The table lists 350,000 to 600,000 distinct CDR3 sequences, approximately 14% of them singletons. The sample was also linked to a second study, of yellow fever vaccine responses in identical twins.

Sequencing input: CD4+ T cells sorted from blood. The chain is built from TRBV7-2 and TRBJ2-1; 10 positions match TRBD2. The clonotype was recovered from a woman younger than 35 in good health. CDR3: CASSLDQSSGSNEQFF. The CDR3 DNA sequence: TGTGCCAGCAGCTTAGACCAGTCTAGCGGGAGTAATGAGCAGTTCTTC.